This entry features one TCR beta chain sequence. Sequencing was performed with immunoSEQ multiplex PCR; in TCRdb, only in-frame clones are kept and a portion is missing. This sample has approximately 69,000 clones; around nine tenths occur once, and the top ten carry about 4.5%. Per germline, CDR1 SGHRS and CDR2 YFSETQ. CDR3 length: 15 amino acids. The V and J ends lost 5 bases and 6 bases respectively, with 19 bases between them. The record originates from a study of technical replicates of blood from a few donors. The chain carries TRBV5-1 and TRBJ2-3; D is perhaps TRBD1 (6 bases). This TCR was recovered from a human donor in good health. Some clones in this sample may be carry-over from other donors' samples. Input material: PBMCs. CDR3 loop: CASRTRQGFADTQYF. For the CDR3, the DNA is TGCGCCAGCAGAACTCGGCAGGGGTTTGCGGATACGCAGTATTTT.